The 18 T cell receptor beta chains reported below all come from one sample, sequenced in a study of T cell repertoires in cytomegalovirus infection. TCRdb fed the reads into MiXCR, producing one record per CDR3 protein. The sample lists approximately 250,000 distinct CDR3 sequences, approximately 10% occurring once. The sequenced sample was PBMCs. The source of these receptors is a human donor in good health (CMV status not recorded). Some clones in this sample may be carry-over from other donors' samples.

This clonotype came up many times. The CDR3, as DNA: TGTGCCACCAGCAGAGAGGGCGTGTTCACAGATACGCAGTATTTT. Encoded protein: CATSREGVFTDTQYF. This rearrangement joins TRBV15 to TRBJ2-3; the D is unclear. The CDR3 has 15 amino acids. V was cut by 0 bases and J by 2 bases, with 9 bases left in between. The germline V gene has CDR1 LNHNV and CDR2 YYDKDF (reference sequence).

This clonotype was observed many times. This rearrangement joins TRBV6-1 to TRBJ2-2, with D perhaps matching TRBD1 (6 bases). The ends were cut back, 7 bases at V and 0 bases at J, with 12 bases in the middle. The CDR3 spans 15 residues. CDR1 is MNHNS, CDR2 SASEGT, per germline. In DNA, the CDR3 is TGTGCCAGCAAAAGGGACATCTCGAACACCGGGGAGCTGTTTTTT. Protein: CASKRDISNTGELFF.

This clonotype has ten or more counts. The chain joins TRBV7-2 to TRBJ1-1; D is perhaps TRBD1 (5 bases). The CDR3 covers 15 residues. Germline V CDR1 and CDR2: SGHTA, FQGNSA. The V and J ends lost 5 bases and 0 bases respectively, with 13 bases between them. CDR3 amino acids: CASSVSGTLNTEAFF. CDR3 nucleotide sequence: TGTGCCAGCAGCGTCTCCGGGACTCTGAACACTGAAGCTTTCTTT.

This clonotype was recorded at least ten times. The chain's CDR3 is CASSSMDRGSTDTQYF. In nucleotides, the CDR3 is TGCGCCAGCAGTTCTATGGACAGGGGGAGCACAGATACGCAGTATTTT. The V call is TRBV5-1, the J call TRBJ2-3, with 10 bases lining up with TRBD1. Germline assignment: CDR1 SGHRS and CDR2 YFSETQ. This CDR3 has 16 residues. V lost 5 bases, J lost 0 bases, and 6 bases stayed unmatched.

This clonotype was seen many times. The genes are TRBV12-3 or TRBV12-4 and TRBJ2-2, with 8 bases that match TRBD1. CDR3 length: 14 residues. V trimming: 6 bases; J trimming: 7 bases; junction bases outside the gene matches: 7. CDR3 in DNA: TGTGCCAGCAGCCTCAGGGGGCTCGACGGGGAGCTGTTTTTT. This codes for CASSLRGLDGELFF.

In this sample, this clonotype turned up many times. This chain uses TRBV28 with TRBJ2-4; no firm D call. The CDR3 sequence is 17 residues long. V gave up 1 base and J gave up 1 base, with 14 bases separating them. Germline V CDR1 and CDR2: MDHEN, SYDVKM. Here the CDR3 reads CASSLFLLSRAKNIQYF. The CDR3, as DNA: TGTGCCAGCAGTTTATTCCTTTTGTCCAGGGCCAAAAACATTCAGTACTTC.

The sample holds many counts of this clonotype. The chain recombines TRBV20-1 with TRBJ1-2; D unclear. This CDR3 region has 15 residues. Germline V gene sequence: CDR1 DFQATT, CDR2 SNEGSKA (reference sequence). V lost 0 bases and J lost 2, with 13 bases in between. CDR3 bases: TGCAGTGCTAGAGAATCAGGCCGAGGAAACTATGGCTACACCTTC. Protein sequence: CSARESGRGNYGYTF.

This clonotype was seen ten or more times. The chain carries TRBV7-2 and TRBJ2-2, with TRBD2 matching over 8 bases. CDR1 is SGHTA, CDR2 FQGNSA, per germline. V dropped 2 bases and J dropped 6; count of bases not matched to a gene: 5. This CDR3 region has 15 residues. CDR3 coding DNA: TGTGCCAGCAGCTTAAACTCGGGAGGGCCCGGGGAGCTGTTTTTT. Amino acids: CASSLNSGGPGELFF.

The chain recombines TRBV18 with TRBJ1-5; the D is unclear. CDR3 length: 13 amino acids. Germline assignment: CDR1 KGHSH and CDR2 LQKENI. The ends were cut back, 2 bases at V and 7 bases at J, with 9 bases in the middle. The CDR3, as DNA: TGTGCCAGCTCACCAGGTTCTTCACAGCCCCAGCATTTT. Encoded protein: CASSPGSSQPQHF.

The sample holds many counts of this clonotype. This sequence joins TRBV7-8 and TRBJ1-2, with TRBD1 identical over 11 bases. This CDR3 is 16 amino acids long. Trimming removed 4 bases from V and 5 bases from J; junction bases left unmatched: 9. Per the germline V gene, CDR1 is SGHVS and CDR2 is FQNEAQ. In DNA form, the CDR3 reads TGTGCCAGCAGCTCGCTAGGGGGGACAGGGGGGTATGGCTACACCTTC. Amino acids: CASSSLGGTGGYGYTF.

This clonotype was seen at least ten times. J is TRBJ1-2 and V is TRBV6-2 or TRBV6-3, with 10 bases aligning to TRBD1. Germline V gene sequence: CDR1 MNHEY, CDR2 SVGEGT. The trim removed 2 bases at V and 8 bases at J, leaving 5 bases unmatched. This CDR3 has 14 amino acids. In DNA, the CDR3 is TGTGCCAGCAGTTACCGGGACAGGGGTGCCGGCTACACCTTC. This gives the protein CASSYRDRGAGYTF.

This clonotype was counted ten times or more. The V call is TRBV7-2, the J call TRBJ2-3; 7 bases agree with TRBD1. This CDR3 is built from 15 residues. J was trimmed by 0 bases and V by 8 bases; bases with no gene match: 8. CDR1 and CDR2 (germline): SGHTA, FQGNSA. The CDR3 DNA reads TGTGCCAGCGGATCACAGGGGTTTAGCACAGATACGCAGTATTTT. Translating it yields CASGSQGFSTDTQYF.

This clonotype was counted at least ten times. The rearrangement links TRBV5-5 to TRBJ1-2; 7 nucleotides align to TRBD1. Germline trimming cut 4 bases from V and 4 bases from J; bases unmatched to any gene: 7. The CDR3 extends over 14 amino acids. Germline V gene sequence: CDR1 SGHKS, CDR2 YYEKEE (reference sequence). This chain's CDR3 is CASSKETGIYGYTF. DNA for the CDR3: TGTGCCAGCAGCAAAGAGACAGGGATCTATGGCTACACCTTC.

This clonotype was counted at least ten times. The chain combines TRBV7-2 with TRBJ1-6, with D uncertain. Germline V lookup: CDR1 SGHTA, CDR2 FQGNSA. Trimming stripped 0 bases from V and 0 bases from J, with 9 bases between. This CDR3 spans 17 amino acids. CDR3 sequence: CASSLAVRSSYNSPLHF. CDR3 bases: TGTGCCAGCAGCTTAGCGGTCAGAAGCTCCTATAATTCACCCCTCCACTTT.

The table lists this clonotype with many counts. The J gene is TRBJ1-6, the V gene TRBV7-8; the match to TRBD1 covers 7 bases. Germline lookup yields CDR1 SGHVS and CDR2 FQNEAQ. The CDR3 spans 13 residues. Trimming removed 7 bases from V and 10 bases from J; junction bases left unmatched: 7. The DNA of the CDR3 is TGTGCCAGCAAACAGGGGAGAGAATCACCCCTCCACTTT. Its translation is CASKQGRESPLHF.

This clonotype was detected many times. The genes are TRBV7-2 and TRBJ1-5; D might be TRBD1 (5 bases). Trimming stripped 5 bases from V and 4 bases from J, with 15 bases between. The CDR3 runs 15 residues. Germline assignment: CDR1 SGHTA and CDR2 FQGNSA. The CDR3 DNA sequence: TGTGCCAGCAGCCAGGACGGGGCCCAGAATCAGCCCCAGCATTTT. This encodes CASSQDGAQNQPQHF.

This clonotype was picked up many times. V and J are TRBV20-1 and TRBJ2-7; 9 bases agree with TRBD2. The V segment lost 0 bases and the J segment 4 bases; nucleotides outside the gene matches: 7. Germline CDR1 and CDR2: DFQATT and SNEGSKA (reference sequence). The CDR3 runs 15 residues. DNA for the CDR3: TGCAGTGCTAGAGATACAGCTAGCGGGAATTACGAGCAGTACTTC. Translation: CSARDTASGNYEQYF.

This clonotype was observed many times. The chain carries TRBV7-2 and TRBJ2-3; D possibly corresponds to TRBD2 (5 bases). Trimming pared 6 bases from V and 5 bases from J, leaving 21 bases between. Germline assignment: CDR1 SGHTA and CDR2 FQGNSA. This CDR3 has 16 amino acids. In DNA, the CDR3 is TGTGCCAGCAGTCCAGGACTCATTCCACGGAAAGATACGCAGTATTTT. Amino acids: CASSPGLIPRKDTQYF. The full variable domain, in which reference TRBV7-2 and TRBJ2-3 provide the parts outside the CDR3, is GAGVSQSPSNKVTEKGKDVELRCDPISGHTALYWYRQSLGQGLEFLIYFQGNSAPDKSGLPSDRFSAERTGGSVSTLTIQRTQQEDSAVYLCASSPGLIPRKDTQYFGPGTRLTVL.